This TCR beta chain was sequenced for a study of blood T cell repertoires in COVID-19. Here immunoSEQ multiplex PCR was the method, and the copy in TCRdb shows in-frame clones only, minus some. This sample has 100,000 to 150,000 clones; about 87% occur once, and the top ten carry about a tenth. The CDR3 loop spans 15 amino acids. CDR1 is LGHDT, CDR2 YNNKEL, per germline (reference sequence). Trimming shortened V by 10 bases and J by 5 bases, and 20 bases separated the two germline ends. The TCR comes from a man over 45 with acute or convalescent COVID-19. The V and J genes are TRBV3-1 (or the pseudogene TRBV3-2) and TRBJ2-2; the D gene is possibly TRBD1 (6 bases). The specimen sequenced was peripheral blood. CDR3 coding DNA: TGTGCCATACTCATGACCGGGACACATACCGGGGAGCTGTTTTTT. Translating gives CAILMTGTHTGELFF.